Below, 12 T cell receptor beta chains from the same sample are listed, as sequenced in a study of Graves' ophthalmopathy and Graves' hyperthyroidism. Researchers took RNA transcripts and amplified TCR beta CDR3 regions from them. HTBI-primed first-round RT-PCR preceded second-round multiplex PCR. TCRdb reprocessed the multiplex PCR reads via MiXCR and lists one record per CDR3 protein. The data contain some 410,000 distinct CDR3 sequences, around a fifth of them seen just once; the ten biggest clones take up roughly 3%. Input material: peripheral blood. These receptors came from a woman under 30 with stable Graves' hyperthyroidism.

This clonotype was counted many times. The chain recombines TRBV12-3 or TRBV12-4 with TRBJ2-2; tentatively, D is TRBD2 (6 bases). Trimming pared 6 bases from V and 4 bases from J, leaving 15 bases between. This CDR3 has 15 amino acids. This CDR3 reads CASRLSGGTTGELFF. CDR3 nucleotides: TGTGCCAGCAGGCTTAGCGGCGGGACCACCGGGGAGCTGTTTTTT.

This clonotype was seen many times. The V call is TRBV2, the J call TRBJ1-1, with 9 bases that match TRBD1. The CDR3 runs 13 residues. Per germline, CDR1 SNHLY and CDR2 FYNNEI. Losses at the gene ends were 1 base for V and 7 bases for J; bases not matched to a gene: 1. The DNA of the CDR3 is TGTGCCAGCAGTGAAGGGGACAGGGTTGAAGCTTTCTTT. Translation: CASSEGDRVEAFF.

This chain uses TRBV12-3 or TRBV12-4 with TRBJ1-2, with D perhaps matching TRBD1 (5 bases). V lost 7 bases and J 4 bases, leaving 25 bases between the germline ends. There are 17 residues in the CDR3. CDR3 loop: CASTSLPGGGDGYGYTF. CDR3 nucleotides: TGTGCCAGCACCTCATTGCCCGGGGGAGGAGACGGCTATGGCTACACCTTC.

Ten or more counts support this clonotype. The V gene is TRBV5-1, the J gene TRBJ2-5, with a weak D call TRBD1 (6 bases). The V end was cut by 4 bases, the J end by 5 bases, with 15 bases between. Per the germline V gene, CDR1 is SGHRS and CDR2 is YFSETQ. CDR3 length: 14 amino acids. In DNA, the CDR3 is TGCGCCAGCAGCCGGGACACTGCTCGGGAGACCCAGTACTTC. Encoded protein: CASSRDTARETQYF.

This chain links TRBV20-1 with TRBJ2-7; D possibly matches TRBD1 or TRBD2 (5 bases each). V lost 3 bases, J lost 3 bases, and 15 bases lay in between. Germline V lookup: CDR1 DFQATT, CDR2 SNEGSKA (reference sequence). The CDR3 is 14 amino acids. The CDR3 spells CSASIGTLNYEQYF. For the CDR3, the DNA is TGCAGTGCTAGTATCGGGACGCTAAACTACGAGCAGTACTTC.

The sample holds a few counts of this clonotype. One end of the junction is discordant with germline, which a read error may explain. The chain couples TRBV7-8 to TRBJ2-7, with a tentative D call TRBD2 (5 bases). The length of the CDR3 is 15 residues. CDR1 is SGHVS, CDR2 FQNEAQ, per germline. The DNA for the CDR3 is TGTGCCAGCATCACTTCCGGGATAGGTTACTACGATCAGTACTTC. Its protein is CASITSGIGYYDQYF.

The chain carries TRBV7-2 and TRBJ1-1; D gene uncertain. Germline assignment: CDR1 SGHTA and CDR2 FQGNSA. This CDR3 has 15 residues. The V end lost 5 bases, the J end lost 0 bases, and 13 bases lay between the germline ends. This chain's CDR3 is CASSMYSTMNTEAFF. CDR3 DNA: TGTGCCAGCAGCATGTACAGTACCATGAACACTGAAGCTTTCTTT. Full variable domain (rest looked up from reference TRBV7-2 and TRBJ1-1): GAGVSQSPSNKVTEKGKDVELRCDPISGHTALYWYRQSLGQGLEFLIYFQGNSAPDKSGLPSDRFSAERTGGSVSTLTIQRTQQEDSAVYLCASSMYSTMNTEAFFGQGTRLTVV.

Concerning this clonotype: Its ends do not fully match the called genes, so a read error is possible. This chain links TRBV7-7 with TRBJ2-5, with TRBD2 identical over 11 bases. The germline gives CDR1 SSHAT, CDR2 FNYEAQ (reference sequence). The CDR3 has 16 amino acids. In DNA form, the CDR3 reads TGTGCTAGCAGCTTAGGTGGACTAGCGGGCGGGGAGACCCAGTACTTC. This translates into CASSLGGLAGGETQYF.

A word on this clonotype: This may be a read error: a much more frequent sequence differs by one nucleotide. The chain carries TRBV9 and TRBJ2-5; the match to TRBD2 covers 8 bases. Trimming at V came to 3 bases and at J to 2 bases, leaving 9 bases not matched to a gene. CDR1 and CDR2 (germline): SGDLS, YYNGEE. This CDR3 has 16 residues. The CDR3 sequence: CASSALVTSAQETQYF. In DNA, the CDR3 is TGTGCCAGCAGCGCTCTCGTGACTAGCGCTCAAGAGACCCAGTACTTC.

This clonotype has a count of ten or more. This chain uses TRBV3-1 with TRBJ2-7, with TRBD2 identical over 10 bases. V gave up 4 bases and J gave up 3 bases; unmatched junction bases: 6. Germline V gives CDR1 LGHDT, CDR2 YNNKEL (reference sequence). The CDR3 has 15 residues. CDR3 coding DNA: TGTGCCAGCAGCCGCGGACTAGCGGTTAACTACGAGCAGTACTTC. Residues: CASSRGLAVNYEQYF.

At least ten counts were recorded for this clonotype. This chain's CDR3 is CASSFERGGNQPQHF. The CDR3 DNA is TGTGCCAGCAGTTTCGAGAGGGGGGGCAATCAGCCCCAGCATTTT. The V and J genes are TRBV27 and TRBJ1-5; possibly TRBD1 for D (6 bases). CDR3 length equals 15 residues. The germline V gene has CDR1 MNHEY and CDR2 SMNVEV (reference sequence). V was pared by 3 bases and J by 2 bases, with 11 bases between.

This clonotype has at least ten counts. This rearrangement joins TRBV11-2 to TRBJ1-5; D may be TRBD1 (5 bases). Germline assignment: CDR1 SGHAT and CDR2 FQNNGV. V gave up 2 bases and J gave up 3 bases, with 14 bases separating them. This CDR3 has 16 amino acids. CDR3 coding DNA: TGTGCCAGCAGCTTAATGGGGGGTGCGAACAATCAGCCCCAGCATTTT. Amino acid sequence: CASSLMGGANNQPQHF.